This T cell receptor beta chain was observed in a study of T cell responses to AZD1222 COVID-19 vaccine. Findings and limits, study-wide: After two AZD1222 doses, spike-specific TCR breadth and depth rose versus day 0.

Method: immunoSEQ multiplex PCR; TCRdb's copy keeps in-frame clones and lacks some. In the table there are about 120,000 clones, about 95% of which are singletons. As concerns this clone: As yet, its antigen is unknown.

This TCR came from an adult who received the AZD1222 COVID-19 vaccine. The material was peripheral blood, obtained 28 days after the second AZD1222 dose.

In DNA, the CDR3 is TGTGCCAGCGGGGCGGGGGCCACAGATACGCAGTATTTT. This codes for CASGAGATDTQYF. This chain joins TRBV6-5 and TRBJ2-3; maybe TRBD2 (7 bases). Germline loops: CDR1 MNHEY, CDR2 SVGAGI. The length of the CDR3 is 13 residues. V was cut by 8 bases and J by 2 bases, with 11 bases left in between.